This T cell receptor gamma chain originates from a study of γδ T cells in repeated Plasmodium falciparum infection. As for the study in general: Malaria-naive adults were infected with P. falciparum NF54 four times over around 600 days. Study-wide results and caveats: Vgamma9/Vdelta2+ repertoires stayed stably polyclonal over time and infection.

Both TRG and TRD chains were sequenced from each sorted sample. TCRdb fed the multiplex PCR reads to CATT. The repertoire has approximately 30,000 gamma-chain clones, roughly 1.4% of them found once; the top ten carry roughly a fifth. The CDR3 has 11 amino acids. Germline trimming cut 5 bases from V and 9 bases from J; bases unmatched to any gene: 7. Germline-derived CDR1 and CDR2 are GITISATS and ISYDGTV (reference sequence). Flow sorting of PBMC yielded separate Vgamma9/Vdelta2+ and Vdelta2-negative gammadelta T cell populations for bulk repertoire analysis. This clone was counted at least ten times. As yet, its antigen is unknown. This DNA translates differently at residue 5 from the TCRdb protein, which is that of a much larger clone; a read error is likely, and the protein shown is the DNA's own translation.

The receptor was derived from a pool of human donors (malaria-infected and uninfected, not separated). The sample was gamma-delta T cells from blood. The V call is TRGV9, the J call TRGJ1 or TRGJ2. Here the J gene came from matching the DNA to germline, since TCRdb omits it. CDR3 amino acids: CALWGGPKKLF. The CDR3 DNA reads as TGTGCCTTGTGGGGGGGCCCTAAGAAACTCTTT.